This entry lists 25 T cell receptor beta chains sequenced from one sample in a study of blood T cells in healthy people across ages. A second about 6 to 12 cycle PCR used barcoded and J-beta primers. In TCRdb, the 5' RACE reads were re-called with MiXCR into one record per CDR3 protein. The sample gives 650,000 to 950,000 distinct CDR3 sequences, 40% to 50% of which show up once; roughly 19% is in the top ten. Input material: blood. All receptors derive from a man in his sixties in good health.

This chain joins TRBV20-1 and TRBJ2-5; D is unclear. The CDR3 is made up of 13 amino acids. Germline values: CDR1 DFQATT, CDR2 SNEGSKA (reference sequence). V lost 1 base to trimming and J lost 7 bases, with 13 bases between them. CDR3: CSARVGRSRTQYF. The CDR3 nucleotides are TGCAGTGCTAGAGTGGGCAGGTCCAGGACCCAGTACTTC.

This clonotype was picked up a small number of times. This chain links TRBV6-4 with TRBJ1-4, with D possibly matching TRBD1 (6 bases). V was cut by 0 bases and J by 0 bases, with 14 bases left in between. Germline assignment: CDR1 MRHNA and CDR2 SNTAGT. The CDR3 consists of 18 residues. CDR3 DNA: TGTGCCAGCAGTGACTCGACAGGCCCCTCCTCAACTAATGAAAAACTGTTTTTT. Protein product: CASSDSTGPSSTNEKLFF.

The V call is TRBV7-3, the J call TRBJ2-5, with TRBD2 matching over 9 bases. Germline CDR1 is SGHTA and CDR2 is FQGTGA. The CDR3 extends over 15 amino acids. The trim removed 3 bases at V and 2 bases at J, leaving 4 bases unmatched. CDR3 loop: CASSFGSGGQETQYF. The DNA for the CDR3 is TGTGCCAGCAGCTTTGGTAGCGGGGGACAAGAGACCCAGTACTTC.

There are a few counts of this clonotype. The chain employs TRBV5-6 and TRBJ2-7; a possible D gene is TRBD1 (5 bases). Germline V gene data show CDR1 as SGHDT and CDR2 as YYEEEE. Trimming pared 4 bases from V and 5 bases from J, leaving 25 bases between. The CDR3 totals 17 residues. As DNA, the CDR3 is TGTGCCAGCAGCCTACGCCTTCATCCTCAGGGTTCCGACGAGCAGTACTTC. It translates to CASSLRLHPQGSDEQYF.

The genes are TRBV6-2 or TRBV6-3 and TRBJ2-1; 11 positions match TRBD2. The CDR3 totals 17 residues. CDR1 and CDR2 (germline): MNHEY, SVGEGT. Trimming cost V 7 bases and J 9 bases; bases outside gene matches: 17. CDR3 nucleotide sequence: TGTGCCAGCAAACAACTCCCTAGCGGGGGGCTTTGGGGTGAGCAGTTCTTC. Protein: CASKQLPSGGLWGEQFF.

Written as DNA, the CDR3 is TGTGCCAGCACCTTCTCAGGGAGGAGCTCCTACGAGCAGTACTTC. Translated, it gives CASTFSGRSSYEQYF. This rearrangement joins TRBV28 to TRBJ2-7; TRBD2 might be the D (6 bases). The CDR3 has 15 residues. Trimming took off 7 bases at V and 0 bases at J, with 16 bases between the two ends. Germline assignment: CDR1 MDHEN and CDR2 SYDVKM.

The genes are TRBV20-1 and TRBJ1-1; D gene unclear. CDR1 and CDR2 (germline): DFQATT, SNEGSKA (reference sequence). The CDR3 is made up of 13 amino acids. The V end was cut by 3 bases, the J end by 5 bases, with 13 bases between. The CDR3 loop reads CSARAGGETEAFF. The CDR3 DNA is TGCAGTGCTAGGGCGGGAGGCGAGACTGAAGCTTTCTTT.

This clonotype was found many times. This chain connects TRBV29-1 to TRBJ2-7; D possibly corresponds to TRBD1 (6 bases). Germline V gene data show CDR1 as SQVTM and CDR2 as ANQGSEA. Trimming took off 1 base at V and 4 bases at J, with 11 bases between the two ends. CDR3 size: 13 residues. Here the CDR3 reads CSVEVQGMYEQYF. DNA for the CDR3: TGCAGCGTTGAAGTCCAGGGGATGTACGAGCAGTACTTC.

The CDR3 reads CASSYSDGRQGAYEQYF. Here the CDR3 DNA reads TGTGCCAGCAGTTACTCGGATGGAAGACAGGGGGCCTACGAGCAGTACTTC. The chain carries TRBV6-5 and TRBJ2-4; 9 nucleotides match TRBD1. The J call may be incorrect, as the DNA end agrees better with TRBJ2-7. The germline V gene has CDR1 MNHEY and CDR2 SVGAGI. The CDR3 spans 17 residues.

This sequence joins TRBV3-1 and TRBJ1-1, with D unresolved. Germline V CDR1 and CDR2: LGHDT, YNNKEL (reference sequence). Trimming removed 4 bases from V and 4 bases from J, with 25 bases in between. CDR3 size: 18 residues. CDR3 in amino acids: CASSPNAQRLHPGTEAFF. The CDR3 nucleotides are TGTGCCAGCAGCCCAAACGCCCAGAGGCTTCACCCGGGCACTGAAGCTTTCTTT.

The genes are TRBV4-1 and TRBJ2-4; D is unclear. V dropped 0 bases and J dropped 4 bases, with 13 bases sitting between them. The CDR3 is made up of 16 amino acids. Germline CDR1 and CDR2: MGHRA and YSYEKL. The DNA for the CDR3 is TGCGCCAGCAGCCAAGATGGCGGCGGATTAAAAAACATTCAGTACTTC. This sequence encodes CASSQDGGGLKNIQYF.

The rearrangement links TRBV7-2 to TRBJ1-1; TRBD1 is a possible D gene (6 bases). The germline V and J ends were trimmed by 3 bases and 3 bases, with 20 bases remaining between them. This CDR3 comprises 17 residues. The V gene's germline CDR1 is SGHTA and CDR2 FQGNSA. The CDR3 loop reads CASSFGTSWTVDTEAFF. CDR3 bases: TGTGCCAGCAGCTTTGGGACTAGTTGGACAGTCGACACTGAAGCTTTCTTT.

In the case of this clonotype: A much bigger clone sits one base away, suggesting this may be a read error. The chain employs TRBV6-5 and TRBJ2-1, with TRBD2 matching over 11 bases. Losses at the gene ends were 4 bases for V and 10 bases for J; bases not matched to a gene: 9. Per the germline V gene, CDR1 is MNHEY and CDR2 is SVGAGI. This CDR3 comprises 15 residues. CDR3: CASSSPGLAAWEQFF. CDR3 nucleotide sequence: TGTGCCAGCAGTTCCCCGGGACTAGCGGCGTGGGAGCAGTTCTTC.

This clonotype was detected only once. J is TRBJ2-3 and V is TRBV11-2; 8 bases map to TRBD2. J was trimmed by 2 bases and V by 5 bases; bases with no gene match: 9. Germline lookup yields CDR1 SGHAT and CDR2 FQNNGV. The CDR3 covers 16 residues. The CDR3 sequence: CASSRRTSPATDTQYF. The CDR3 DNA reads TGTGCCAGCAGCCGCCGGACTAGCCCAGCCACAGATACGCAGTATTTT.

The gene calls are TRBV2 and TRBJ1-5, with D unclear. The CDR3 runs to 14 residues. Per the germline V gene, CDR1 is SNHLY and CDR2 is FYNNEI. Trimming took 1 base from V and 6 from J, leaving 10 bases between them. The CDR3 loop is CASSEGTIGQPQHF. CDR3 DNA: TGTGCCAGCAGTGAAGGGACGATTGGTCAGCCCCAGCATTTT.

J is TRBJ2-7 and V is TRBV20-1; TRBD2 aligns across 11 bases. This CDR3 has 12 residues. Germline lookup yields CDR1 DFQATT and CDR2 SNEGSKA (reference sequence). The chain's CDR3 is CGILAGEYEQYF. CDR3 bases: TGCGGAATACTAGCGGGGGAGTACGAGCAGTACTTC.

This chain joins TRBV4-3 and TRBJ1-6; 7 bases map to TRBD1. V lost 4 bases to trimming and J lost 5 bases; unmatched junction nucleotides: 8. The CDR3 extends over 16 amino acids. The germline gives CDR1 LGHNA, CDR2 YSLEER. The CDR3 region is CASSLYRQGDNSPLHF. The CDR3 nucleotides are TGCGCCAGCAGCCTCTACCGACAGGGCGATAATTCACCCCTCCACTTT.

This clonotype was seen many times. The chain employs TRBV5-5 and TRBJ1-2, with 7 nucleotides matching TRBD1. Per the germline V gene, CDR1 is SGHKS and CDR2 is YYEKEE (reference sequence). The CDR3 runs to 14 residues. The junction had 7 bases not matched to a gene; V was cut back by 4 bases and J by 4 bases. The CDR3 protein is CASSLGTGAYGYTF. Written as DNA, the CDR3 is TGTGCCAGCAGCCTCGGCACAGGGGCCTATGGCTACACCTTC.

The gene calls are TRBV20-1 and TRBJ2-3; D remains unclear. CDR3 length: 14 residues. Trimming took 5 bases from V and 1 from J, leaving 13 bases between them. Germline V gene sequence: CDR1 DFQATT, CDR2 SNEGSKA (reference sequence). The CDR3 loop reads CSAAPAAGTDTQYF. The CDR3 coding sequence is TGCAGTGCTGCCCCGGCCGCTGGCACAGATACGCAGTATTTT.

The chain recombines TRBV20-1 with TRBJ2-3, with 9 nucleotides matching TRBD2. Germline V gene sequence: CDR1 DFQATT, CDR2 SNEGSKA (reference sequence). Trimming cost V 6 bases and J 2 bases; bases outside gene matches: 9. The CDR3 sequence is 15 residues long. CDR3 DNA sequence: TGCAGTGCAAAGCGGGGGGCAACTCTCACAGATACGCAGTATTTT. Translating it yields CSAKRGATLTDTQYF.

The table lists this clonotype with a few counts. The chain employs TRBV20-1 and TRBJ2-7; 11 nucleotides line up with TRBD2. The CDR3 is made up of 16 amino acids. CDR1 is DFQATT, CDR2 SNEGSKA, per germline (reference sequence). Trimming took 2 bases from V and 3 from J; bases not matched to a gene: 9. CDR3 sequence reads: CSARLTGTSGDYEQYF. In DNA, the CDR3 is TGCAGTGCTAGACTGACCGGGACTAGCGGAGACTACGAGCAGTACTTC.

The chain employs TRBV7-2 and TRBJ2-1; 7 bases agree with TRBD1. The V and J ends lost 1 base and 8 bases, in that order; junction bases with no gene match: 11. Germline CDR1 SGHTA, CDR2 FQGNSA. CDR3 length: 16 residues. Here the CDR3 DNA reads TGTGCCAGCAGCTTAGGAGGGGGCGTGACGATTCATGAGCAGTTCTTC. Translating gives CASSLGGGVTIHEQFF.

The gene calls are TRBV2 and TRBJ2-7; 11 bases are shared with TRBD2. V lost 0 bases, J lost 7 bases, and 5 bases stayed unmatched. The CDR3 runs to 15 residues. Germline loops: CDR1 SNHLY, CDR2 FYNNEI. This chain's CDR3 is CASSEAVAGGTEQYF. CDR3 nucleotides: TGTGCCAGCAGTGAAGCAGTAGCGGGGGGGACTGAGCAGTACTTC.

This clonotype was seen a few times. V and J are TRBV4-1 and TRBJ2-2; 7 nucleotides align to TRBD2. The length of the CDR3 is 18 residues. Germline V gene lookup returns CDR1 MGHRA and CDR2 YSYEKL. The V segment lost 0 bases and the J segment 6 bases; nucleotides outside the gene matches: 13. CDR3 sequence (DNA): TGCGCCAGCAGCCAAGATCTCTTTGGACTAGTCAAAGCCGGGGAGCTGTTTTTT. Its translation is CASSQDLFGLVKAGELFF.

The chain links TRBV6-6 to TRBJ2-3; D is perhaps TRBD1 or TRBD2 (7 bases each). The CDR3 length is 15 residues. V lost 6 bases to trimming and J lost 5 bases, with 18 bases between them. Germline lookup yields CDR1 MNHNY and CDR2 SVGAGI (reference sequence). This chain's CDR3 is CASSYRGRGGDTQYF. The CDR3 region has the DNA TGTGCCAGCAGCTATAGGGGCAGGGGGGGAGATACGCAGTATTTT.